Listed here are 26 T cell receptor beta chains from one sample, sequenced in a study of cytomegalovirus exposure and HLA in healthy donors. PCR was performed using 60 Vbeta and 13 Jbeta primers. Assay used: immunoSEQ multiplex PCR; TCRdb lists only in-frame clones, some missing. The listing records some 120,000 clones. Material for sequencing was PBMCs. The origin of the receptors is a man between 40 and 49 years old in good health and CMV-seropositive.

The chain combines TRBV14 with TRBJ1-1; D might be TRBD1 (6 bases). Germline CDR1 reads SGHDN; CDR2 reads FVKESK. With 4 bases removed from V and 4 bases from J, the gap between germline ends came to 13 bases. This CDR3 has 14 amino acids. DNA for the CDR3: TGTGCCAGCAGCCTAGGGGGGGCGGGCACTGAAGCTTTCTTT. It translates to CASSLGGAGTEAFF.

The chain carries TRBV27 and TRBJ1-5; perhaps TRBD1 as D (5 bases). V was shortened by 3 bases and J by 4 bases, with 13 bases between the two germline ends. This CDR3 is 15 amino acids long. Germline V gene lookup returns CDR1 MNHEY and CDR2 SMNVEV (reference sequence). CDR3 loop: CASSLWGGENQPQHF. The CDR3 bases are TGTGCCAGCAGTTTGTGGGGGGGGGAGAATCAGCCCCAGCATTTT.

The chain carries TRBV5-1 and TRBJ2-7; TRBD2 aligns across 11 bases. Unmatched junction bases numbered 6, after V lost 4 bases and J lost 3 bases. From germline, CDR1 is SGHRS and CDR2 YFSETQ. CDR3 length: 15 residues. The CDR3, as DNA: TGCGCCAGCAGCGGTGGGACTAGCGGCGACTACGAGCAGTACTTC. It codes for CASSGGTSGDYEQYF.

The chain carries TRBV6-5 and TRBJ2-3; D call uncertain. The V gene lost 2 bases and the J gene lost 11 bases, with 8 bases spanning the gap. In germline, CDR1 is MNHEY, CDR2 SVGAGI. CDR3 length: 11 residues. This chain's CDR3 is CASSYGVWQYF. The CDR3 bases are TGTGCCAGCAGTTACGGAGTTTGGCAGTATTTT.

The V and J genes are TRBV28 and TRBJ1-3, with a tentative D call TRBD1 (6 bases). The CDR3 is 16 amino acids. Germline V CDR1 and CDR2: MDHEN, SYDVKM. Trimming left V 5 bases short and J 4 bases short, with 18 bases between. CDR3 coding DNA: TGTGCCAGCAGTGGGATGGGGGCTACGAGGGGAAACACCATATATTTT. Residues: CASSGMGATRGNTIYF.

J is TRBJ1-5 and V is TRBV28, with D uncertain. CDR1 MDHEN and CDR2 SYDVKM come from the germline V gene. V was trimmed by 6 bases and J by 5 bases, leaving 11 bases between them. The CDR3 is 13 residues long. The CDR3 nucleotides are TGTGCCAGCAGGCTCGCGGGGTATCAGCCCCAGCATTTT. Translating it yields CASRLAGYQPQHF.

The chain joins TRBV9 to TRBJ2-3, with D possibly matching TRBD1 (5 bases). Trimming removed 3 bases from V and 6 bases from J, with 17 bases in between. The CDR3 extends over 15 amino acids. Germline lookup yields CDR1 SGDLS and CDR2 YYNGEE. The CDR3 DNA reads TGTGCCAGCAGCGCCCAGAGGAAAGGGGTGGATACGCAGTATTTT. Its translation is CASSAQRKGVDTQYF.

Written as DNA, the CDR3 is TGCGCCAGCAGCTCCGGACAGGCGACGCCCTACGAGCAGTACTTC. Amino acids: CASSSGQATPYEQYF. The chain couples TRBV5-1 to TRBJ2-7; TRBD1 aligns across 7 bases. The CDR3 spans 15 residues. V was clipped by 3 bases and J by 2 bases; unmatched bases: 8. Germline CDR1 reads SGHRS; CDR2 reads YFSETQ.

The chain employs TRBV6-5 and TRBJ1-5; possibly TRBD1 for D (5 bases). The germline V and J ends were trimmed by 4 bases and 5 bases, with 6 bases remaining between them. Germline CDR1 and CDR2: MNHEY and SVGAGI. This CDR3 region has 12 residues. CDR3 sequence reads: CASSSGDQPQHF. The CDR3 DNA is TGTGCCAGCAGTTCGGGGGATCAGCCCCAGCATTTT.

This chain connects TRBV5-4 to TRBJ1-3; possibly TRBD1 for D (6 bases). Germline CDR1 SGHNT, CDR2 YYREEE (reference sequence). The CDR3 has 13 amino acids. V was clipped by 4 bases and J by 4 bases, with 9 bases between them. CDR3 nucleotides: TGTGCCAGCAGCCCAGGGACAGGAAACACCATATATTTT. This sequence encodes CASSPGTGNTIYF.

The V call is TRBV6-5, the J call TRBJ1-1, with a possible D match to TRBD1 (5 bases). Germline V gene sequence: CDR1 MNHEY, CDR2 SVGAGI. Trimming cost V 6 bases and J 8 bases, with 16 bases left between them. The CDR3 runs 13 residues. CDR3 region: CASSLPDRNEAFF. The CDR3 DNA reads as TGTGCCAGCAGCTTACCCGACAGAAACGAAGCTTTCTTT.

The rearrangement joins TRBV19 to TRBJ2-7, with 7 bases fitting TRBD2. Trimming removed 6 bases from V and 5 bases from J; junction bases left unmatched: 7. From germline, CDR1 is LNHDA and CDR2 SQIVND (reference sequence). The CDR3 totals 13 residues. The CDR3 DNA follows: TGTGCCAGTAGGATAAGGGGAGGGAACGAGCAGTACTTC. This gives the protein CASRIRGGNEQYF.

This chain links TRBV10-3 with TRBJ1-2; TRBD1 might be the D (6 bases). V was pared by 6 bases and J by 8 bases, with 19 bases between. The germline CDR1 and CDR2 sequences are ENHRY and SYGVKD. This CDR3 is 14 amino acids long. In nucleotides, the CDR3 is TGTGCCATCAGCCTGACGGCTAGGGGGGGAGGCTACACCTTC. Translation: CAISLTARGGGYTF.

Worth noting for this clone: This sample also contains other DNA sequences that code for the same CDR3. The gene calls are TRBV9 and TRBJ1-5; tentatively, D is TRBD1 (6 bases). This CDR3 is built from 13 residues. Germline assignment: CDR1 SGDLS and CDR2 YYNGEE. The ends were cut back, 2 bases at V and 4 bases at J, with 7 bases in the middle. CDR3 DNA sequence: TGTGCCAGCAGCGTGGGGGCAAATCAGCCCCAGCATTTT. It yields the protein CASSVGANQPQHF.

The chain carries TRBV29-1 and TRBJ1-2; D unclear. Trimming cost V 6 bases and J 5 bases, with 19 bases left between them. Germline V gene lookup returns CDR1 SQVTM and CDR2 ANQGSEA. This CDR3 contains 14 residues. CDR3 DNA: TGCAGCGTCCCCGATGGCGTCAGGATTTATGGCTACACCTTC. It yields the protein CSVPDGVRIYGYTF.

V gene TRBV10-1 combines with J gene TRBJ1-5; maybe TRBD1 (5 bases). V was shortened by 8 bases and J by 1 base, with 9 bases between the two germline ends. CDR1 is WNHNN, CDR2 SYGVQD, per germline (reference sequence). The CDR3 runs to 13 residues. In nucleotides, the CDR3 is TGCGCCAGCGTCCAGGGAAGCAATCAGCCCCAGCATTTT. It yields the protein CASVQGSNQPQHF.

The CDR3 loop is CASSIDQVGAQYF. The CDR3 region has the DNA TGTGCCAGTAGTATAGATCAGGTGGGAGCGCAGTATTTT. The rearrangement uses TRBV19 and TRBJ2-3, with D tentatively TRBD2 (5 bases). Trimming took off 0 bases at V and 10 bases at J, with 11 bases between the two ends. From germline, CDR1 is LNHDA and CDR2 SQIVND (reference sequence). This CDR3 is built from 13 residues.

This chain links TRBV7-8 with TRBJ1-4; the D gene is possibly TRBD1 (5 bases). The CDR3 spans 16 residues. The V end was cut by 4 bases, the J end by 7 bases, with 19 bases between. Germline V gene sequence: CDR1 SGHVS, CDR2 FQNEAQ. Here the CDR3 DNA reads TGTGCCAGCAGCTCCGGCGGGGGAGGGTTGAGTGAAAAACTGTTTTTT. This encodes CASSSGGGGLSEKLFF.

J is TRBJ2-7 and V is TRBV5-1, with unresolved D. In germline, CDR1 is SGHRS, CDR2 YFSETQ. V lost 7 bases and J lost 2, with 22 bases in between. The CDR3 consists of 16 residues. As DNA, the CDR3 is TGCGCCAGCTACTGGGCGCCCTCCTCAGGCGCCTACGAGCAGTACTTC. Amino acid sequence: CASYWAPSSGAYEQYF.

The V call is TRBV27, the J call TRBJ2-1; 13 nucleotides line up with TRBD2. The CDR3 sequence is 16 residues long. Per germline, CDR1 MNHEY and CDR2 SMNVEV (reference sequence). With 0 bases clipped from V and 4 bases from J, the junction kept 0 bases outside the gene matches. CDR3 region: CASSLSGLAGYNEQFF. The CDR3 DNA sequence: TGTGCCAGCAGTTTATCGGGACTAGCGGGGTACAATGAGCAGTTCTTC.

The genes are TRBV5-6 and TRBJ2-4; 8 bases align to TRBD1. The CDR3 is made up of 16 amino acids. Per the germline V gene, CDR1 is SGHDT and CDR2 is YYEEEE. V shed 3 bases and J 8 bases; nucleotides not matched to a gene: 13. The CDR3 DNA reads TGTGCCAGCAGCTCGACTACAGGGGGGCTGGGGCACATTCAGTACTTC. This gives the protein CASSSTTGGLGHIQYF.

The chain joins TRBV7-8 to TRBJ2-7; TRBD1 matches at 9 bases. The CDR3 runs to 14 residues. Germline CDR1 and CDR2: SGHVS and FQNEAQ. With 4 bases clipped from V and 5 bases from J, the junction kept 6 bases outside the gene matches. CDR3 in amino acids: CASSYPGQGNEQYF. Written as DNA, the CDR3 is TGTGCCAGCAGCTACCCGGGACAGGGCAACGAGCAGTACTTC. The whole variable domain, remainder taken from reference TRBV7-8 and TRBJ2-7, is GAGVSQSPRYKVAKRGQDVALRCDPISGHVSLFWYQQALGQGPEFLTYFQNEAQLDKSGLPSDRFFAERPEGSVSTLKIQRTQQEDSAVYLCASSYPGQGNEQYFGPGTRLTVT.

The genes are TRBV29-1 and TRBJ1-1; D unresolved. The CDR3 is 10 amino acids. Germline V gene data show CDR1 as SQVTM and CDR2 as ANQGSEA. V gave up 4 bases and J gave up 10 bases, with 10 bases separating them. The CDR3 reads CSVGTGSAFF. In nucleotides, the CDR3 is TGCAGCGTTGGAACGGGTTCAGCTTTCTTT.

This rearrangement joins TRBV25-1 to TRBJ2-3, with a weak D call TRBD2 (5 bases). V was cut by 7 bases and J by 5 bases, with 7 bases left in between. Germline CDR1 reads MGHDK; CDR2 reads SYGVNS. This CDR3 has 11 residues. The CDR3 nucleotides are TGTGCCAGCACGGCGGGAGATACGCAGTATTTT. Translating it yields CASTAGDTQYF.

The chain joins TRBV27 to TRBJ2-5; TRBD2 aligns across 12 bases. The junction had 9 bases not matched to a gene; V was cut back by 6 bases and J by 1 base. Germline assignment: CDR1 MNHEY and CDR2 SMNVEV (reference sequence). This CDR3 spans 17 amino acids. CDR3 protein: CASRFATSGGLQETQYF. As DNA, the CDR3 is TGTGCCAGCAGATTTGCGACTAGCGGGGGACTCCAAGAGACCCAGTACTTC.

The chain links TRBV19 to TRBJ2-2; 10 nucleotides agree with TRBD2. V trimming: 3 bases; J trimming: 6 bases; junction bases outside the gene matches: 10. Germline V CDR1 and CDR2: LNHDA, SQIVND (reference sequence). The CDR3 is 17 residues long. DNA for the CDR3: TGTGCCAGTAGTATCGGGTTTCTAGCGGGAGATGCCGGGGAGCTGTTTTTT. Translating gives CASSIGFLAGDAGELFF.